This T cell receptor beta chain originates from a study of shared clonotypes between healthy human individuals. Study at large: Used for every donor were three CD4 naive, three CD4 memory, two CD8 naive and one CD8 memory plate.

Broader study findings: Limitation of the genetic and exposure-history diversity represented came from the few donors. Estimated richness values were generally larger in naive subsets than in memory subsets.

Each sorted subset replicate got 200 ng genomic DNA, roughly 33,000 genomes. The data were produced by immunoSEQ multiplex PCR, yet TCRdb's version contains in-frame clones alone and is incomplete. Counted here are approximately 2.5 million clones, more than 90% occurring once; the ten biggest clones make up over 0.12%. As for this clone: Its antigen is not identified.

The CDR3 consists of 16 residues. Germline CDR1 and CDR2: GTSNPN and SVGIG (reference sequence). The J segment lost 6 bases and the V segment lost 0 bases, leaving 12 bases of the junction unmatched. The sample was naive CD4+ T cells sorted from blood. Subset of the sample: CD45RA+ positively selected. This receptor was identified in a young man in good health. The chain has TRBV30 and TRBJ2-7, with 9 nucleotides matching TRBD1. CDR3 region: CAWSVRFVGTGSEQYF. In nucleotides, the CDR3 is TGTGCCTGGAGTGTGAGGTTTGTCGGGACAGGGTCCGAGCAGTACTTC.